This T cell receptor beta chain was sequenced in a study of blood T cell repertoires in COVID-19. Across the study: Donors in the United States, Italy and Spain gave samples during acute or convalescent COVID-19. T cells, B-cell-depleted T cells, or PBMCs provided the cDNA or gDNA that served as material.

Methods used by the authors: Amplification of reference gene primers provided the estimated nucleated cell counts. TCRdb's copy holds only in-frame clones and misses some; the assay was immunoSEQ multiplex PCR. V and J calls and clone size are copied from that table; D and trimming were computed from the DNA. This sample has about 73,000 clones, with over 80% found just once. Trimming at V came to 4 bases and at J to 0 bases, leaving 12 bases not matched to a gene. Germline CDR1 and CDR2: SGHRS and YFSETQ. The CDR3 consists of 17 residues. The chain combines TRBV5-1 with TRBJ1-2; 7 bases are shared with TRBD1. The source of this sequence is an elderly man with active or convalescent COVID-19. Specimen: peripheral blood. This CDR3 reads CASSLMTGFFSNYGYTF. CDR3 nucleotide sequence: TGCGCCAGCAGCCTCATGACAGGGTTCTTCTCTAACTATGGCTACACCTTC.